Sequencing of this T cell receptor (beta chain) was carried out in a study of technical replicates of blood from several donors. Trimming removed 4 bases from V and 2 bases from J, with 5 bases in between. Germline V gene data show CDR1 as MNHEY and CDR2 as SVGAGI. The CDR3 totals 12 residues. Some clones are missing from TCRdb's copy, which holds only in-frame ones; the method was immunoSEQ multiplex PCR. The sample holds approximately 80,000 clones; 95% to 98% are singletons and the top ten take 0.12% to 0.15%. The receptor was isolated from a human donor in good health. The sample consisted of T cells isolated from PBMCs. The chain combines TRBV6-5 with TRBJ1-1; no definite D call. The CDR3 DNA follows: TGTGCCAGCAGTTTCGGTAACACTGAAGCTTTCTTT. Amino acids: CASSFGNTEAFF.